In its sample, the clone carrying this T cell receptor beta chain was seen many times. Its antigen is not known. The junction had 2 bases not matched to a gene; V was cut back by 8 bases and J by 6 bases. The CDR3 is made up of 13 amino acids. RNA transcripts served as template for amplifying TCR beta CDR3 sequences. HTBI-primed RT-PCR formed the first round, and a multiplex PCR formed the second. TCRdb ran MiXCR on the multiplex PCR reads and lists one entry per CDR3 protein. The top ten hold approximately 43% of the sample, which has approximately 700,000 distinct CDR3 sequences, roughly two fifths seen once. The sample originates from a study of Graves' ophthalmopathy and Graves' hyperthyroidism. Study-level findings and limits: Blood was where most expanded thyroid clonotypes above 0.001 frequency also turned up. This model predicted ophthalmopathy progression (sensitivity around 71%, specificity about 72%).

Pregnancy or lactation, uncontrolled infections and other autoimmune diseases were grounds for excluding patients. The PBMCs used were ones drawn from approximately 10 ml of fresh peripheral blood. The chain links TRBV12-3 or TRBV12-4 to TRBJ1-4; the match to TRBD1 covers 11 bases. Sequenced material: peripheral blood. This receptor was identified in an adult man with Graves' ophthalmopathy. The CDR3 DNA sequence: TGTGCCAGCGTGGGACAGGGGGATGAAAAACTGTTTTTT. This gives the protein CASVGQGDEKLFF.